The TCR beta chain described here comes from a study of blood T cell repertoires in COVID-19. Trimming cost V 1 base and J 4 bases, with 13 bases left between them. Germline CDR1 and CDR2: MGHDK and SYGVNS. There are 15 residues in the CDR3. Data came from immunoSEQ multiplex PCR; TCRdb stores just in-frame clones and leaves some out. The sample lists approximately 190,000 clones; over 80% were seen once. The chain combines TRBV25-1 with TRBJ1-1; possible D gene TRBD1, 5 bases. The origin of this receptor is a woman aged 25-40 years with acute or convalescent COVID-19. The specimen was peripheral blood. CDR3 coding DNA: TGTGCCAGCAGTGAATCGGGGGGGGTTTTCACTGAAGCTTTCTTT. It yields the protein CASSESGGVFTEAFF. Combining the CDR3 with reference TRBV25-1 and TRBJ1-1 gives the whole variable domain EADIYQTPRYLVIGTGKKITLECSQTMGHDKMYWYQQDPGMELHLIHYSYGVNSTEKGDLSSESTVSRIRTEHFPLTLESARPSHTSQYLCASSESGGVFTEAFFGQGTRLTVV.